One sample yielded the 11 T cell receptor beta chains listed below, sequenced in a study of response to subunit inactivated influenza vaccine. TCRdb re-called the RT-PCR reads with MiXCR, one entry per CDR3 protein. The sample contains 500,000 to 550,000 distinct CDR3 sequences, 7.6% of which appear only once. Sequences were derived from PBMCs from blood, sampled 23 to 25 months after vaccination. These receptors were collected from a man aged 50 to 69 who received an inactivated influenza vaccine.

This clonotype was observed at least ten times. This CDR3 reads CASSYGQGNNEQFF. The CDR3 coding sequence is TGCGCCAGCAGCTATGGACAGGGAAACAATGAGCAGTTCTTC. The chain has TRBV5-1 and TRBJ2-1, with 8 nucleotides matching TRBD1. The CDR3 covers 14 residues. Trimming took 3 bases from V and 5 from J; bases not matched to a gene: 4. Germline V gene sequence: CDR1 SGHRS, CDR2 YFSETQ.

This clonotype has at least ten counts. V is TRBV18 and J is TRBJ2-5; 8 bases fit TRBD2. Trimming at V came to 0 bases and at J to 5 bases, leaving 8 bases not matched to a gene. This CDR3 has 16 amino acids. Germline V lookup: CDR1 KGHSH, CDR2 LQKENI. This chain's CDR3 is CASSPPLSGRWETQYF. Written as DNA, the CDR3 is TGTGCCAGCTCACCACCGTTAAGCGGGAGATGGGAGACCCAGTACTTC.

The rearrangement uses TRBV6-2 or TRBV6-3 and TRBJ2-2; 8 bases line up with TRBD1. This CDR3 contains 15 residues. V was pared by 5 bases and J by 5 bases, with 7 bases of the junction left unmatched. The germline CDR1 and CDR2 sequences are MNHEY and SVGEGT. The CDR3: CASSATGGRTGELFF. CDR3 coding DNA: TGTGCCAGCAGTGCTACAGGGGGACGGACCGGGGAGCTGTTTTTT.

The V gene is TRBV28, the J gene TRBJ1-2; D gene unclear. CDR3 length: 13 amino acids. Germline V gene lookup returns CDR1 MDHEN and CDR2 SYDVKM. Trimming took 7 bases from V and 4 from J, leaving 13 bases between them. CDR3 sequence: CASNPGGLYGYTF. CDR3 nucleotide sequence: TGTGCCAGCAACCCCGGCGGGCTCTATGGCTACACCTTC.

The table lists this clonotype with a few counts. The DNA of the CDR3 is TGTGCCAGCAGTGAGGGGACAGCGATCCCCTATGGCTACACCTTC. Encoded protein: CASSEGTAIPYGYTF. The gene calls are TRBV6-1 and TRBJ1-2; 7 bases are a match to TRBD1. Germline CDR1 is MNHNS and CDR2 is SASEGT. This CDR3 comprises 15 residues. V was clipped by 3 bases and J by 4 bases; unmatched bases: 8.

The genes are TRBV27 and TRBJ2-5, with D possibly being TRBD1 (7 bases). This CDR3 comprises 14 residues. V gave up 6 bases and J gave up 4 bases, with 15 bases separating them. Germline assignment: CDR1 MNHEY and CDR2 SMNVEV (reference sequence). The CDR3 region has the DNA TGTGCCAGCAGCTTCATCAGGGGGGCAGAGACCCAGTACTTC. Protein: CASSFIRGAETQYF.

The chain uses TRBV7-2 and TRBJ2-5; 9 positions match TRBD2. The CDR3 length is 15 residues. CDR1 and CDR2 (germline): SGHTA, FQGNSA. V was pared by 3 bases and J by 5 bases, with 7 bases of the junction left unmatched. The CDR3 nucleotides read TGTGCCAGCAGCTTCTGGGCGGGAGGGCTGGAGACCCAGTACTTC. It translates to CASSFWAGGLETQYF.

This clonotype was picked up a small number of times. This sequence joins TRBV20-1 and TRBJ1-6, with a weak D call TRBD1 (6 bases). The CDR3 runs to 15 residues. Looked up from germline, CDR1 is DFQATT and CDR2 is SNEGSKA (reference sequence). The V end was cut by 7 bases, the J end by 0 bases, with 13 bases between. The CDR3 nucleotides read TGCAGTGGATACAGGGAGGGCTCCTATAATTCACCCCTCCACTTT. Amino acid sequence: CSGYREGSYNSPLHF.

The chain is built from TRBV10-3 and TRBJ2-4, with D uncertain. The CDR3 runs to 11 residues. Germline V lookup: CDR1 ENHRY, CDR2 SYGVKD. Deletions cut 6 bases from V and 10 bases from J, with 10 bases between. CDR3 sequence (DNA): TGTGCCATCAGGGGTTCTAAGATTCAGTACTTC. Residues: CAIRGSKIQYF.

J is TRBJ2-3 and V is TRBV6-2 or TRBV6-3; D is ambiguous. Germline CDR1 is MNHEY and CDR2 is SVGEGT. V was clipped by 5 bases and J by 3 bases, with 6 bases between them. The CDR3 sequence is 12 residues long. CDR3 nucleotides: TGTGCCAGCAGTCCACAGACAGATACGCAGTATTTT. Its translation is CASSPQTDTQYF.

This clonotype was seen a handful of times. The genes are TRBV29-1 and TRBJ2-7; 8 bases map to TRBD1. CDR1 SQVTM and CDR2 ANQGSEA come from the germline V gene. The CDR3 extends over 13 amino acids. Trimming took 7 bases from V and 2 from J; bases not matched to a gene: 7. CDR3 sequence reads: CSAGQGSTYEQYF. CDR3 bases: TGCAGCGCCGGACAGGGATCCACCTACGAGCAGTACTTC.